These 8 T cell receptor beta chains were sequenced from one sample in a study of post-analysis software for immune sequencing data. The library was made from cDNA and included unique molecular identifiers. MiXCR, applied by TCRdb to the PCR reads, yields one record per CDR3 protein. The table lists some 370,000 distinct CDR3 sequences, 30% to 45% of them singletons. Antigen specificity for these receptors is unknown. Study results and limitations: TRBV5-6, TRBV5-1 and TRBV20-1 were among four to six TRBV segments more frequent in patients than controls.

Sequenced: blood. The receptor source for this set is a girl aged 10-17 years with multiple sclerosis.

The chain uses TRBV12-3 or TRBV12-4 and TRBJ2-3; 9 bases are shared with TRBD1. Trimming at V came to 6 bases and at J to 2 bases, leaving 6 bases not matched to a gene. The CDR3 covers 15 residues. CDR3: CASRRRTGATDTQYF. The DNA for the CDR3 is TGTGCCAGCAGAAGGCGGACAGGGGCCACAGATACGCAGTATTTT.

The rearrangement links TRBV11-1 to TRBJ2-1; perhaps TRBD1 as D (6 bases). The CDR3 covers 15 residues. Germline-derived CDR1 and CDR2 are SGHAT and FQDESV (reference sequence). Trimming shortened V by 7 bases and J by 1 base, and 14 bases separated the two germline ends. For the CDR3, the DNA is TGTGCCAGCACACAGGGTGACCTTTCCTACAATGAGCAGTTCTTC. As protein: CASTQGDLSYNEQFF.

V and J are TRBV7-9 and TRBJ2-1, with 9 bases identical to TRBD2. This CDR3 contains 16 residues. With 2 bases clipped from V and 4 bases from J, the junction kept 6 bases outside the gene matches. Germline V gives CDR1 SEHNR, CDR2 FQNEAQ (reference sequence). The CDR3 sequence: CASSLIVAGDYNEQFF. CDR3 sequence (DNA): TGTGCCAGCAGCTTAATCGTAGCGGGGGATTACAATGAGCAGTTCTTC.

This clonotype was seen more than once but under ten times. The genes are TRBV20-1 and TRBJ2-5; D might be TRBD2 (5 bases). V dropped 0 bases and J dropped 4 bases, with 12 bases sitting between them. The CDR3 extends over 14 amino acids. Germline lookup yields CDR1 DFQATT and CDR2 SNEGSKA (reference sequence). The CDR3, as DNA: TGCAGTGCTAGAGAGTCCGGACTTGGAGAGACCCAGTACTTC. Encoded protein: CSARESGLGETQYF.

This clonotype was seen at least ten times. Given a much more abundant clone one base away, this may be a read error. The chain carries TRBV27 and TRBJ1-2; possible D gene TRBD1, 6 bases. CDR3 length: 15 residues. Deletions cut 5 bases from V and 5 bases from J, with 18 bases between. Per germline, CDR1 MNHEY and CDR2 SMNVEV (reference sequence). The DNA for the CDR3 is TGTGCCAGCAGTCCCTACCCGACAGGAGGGTATGGCTACACCTTC. Amino acids: CASSPYPTGGYGYTF.

This clonotype has more than one count but fewer than ten. This chain joins TRBV15 and TRBJ1-6; D remains ambiguous. CDR3 size: 16 residues. Between the trimmed V and J ends, which lost 8 bases and 1 base, there was a span of 15 bases. Germline V lookup: CDR1 LNHNV, CDR2 YYDKDF (reference sequence). This CDR3 is CATSGDRGSYNSPLHF. The CDR3 coding sequence is TGTGCCACCTCCGGCGACCGGGGTTCCTATAATTCACCCCTCCACTTT.

This clonotype has only a few counts. The chain carries TRBV20-1 and TRBJ1-6, with TRBD1 identical over 8 bases. Germline loops: CDR1 DFQATT, CDR2 SNEGSKA (reference sequence). The V segment lost 3 bases and the J segment 2 bases; nucleotides outside the gene matches: 3. The CDR3 totals 15 residues. The CDR3 coding sequence is TGCAGTGCTAGCCAGACAGGGGCCTATAATTCACCCCTCCACTTT. Protein product: CSASQTGAYNSPLHF.

The V gene is TRBV29-1, the J gene TRBJ2-6; D unclear. CDR3 length: 15 residues. Per the germline V gene, CDR1 is SQVTM and CDR2 is ANQGSEA. Trimming stripped 3 bases from V and 0 bases from J, with 9 bases between. The DNA for the CDR3 is TGCAGCGTTGACAGTCCCCACTCTGGGGCCAACGTCCTGACTTTC. Protein sequence: CSVDSPHSGANVLTF.